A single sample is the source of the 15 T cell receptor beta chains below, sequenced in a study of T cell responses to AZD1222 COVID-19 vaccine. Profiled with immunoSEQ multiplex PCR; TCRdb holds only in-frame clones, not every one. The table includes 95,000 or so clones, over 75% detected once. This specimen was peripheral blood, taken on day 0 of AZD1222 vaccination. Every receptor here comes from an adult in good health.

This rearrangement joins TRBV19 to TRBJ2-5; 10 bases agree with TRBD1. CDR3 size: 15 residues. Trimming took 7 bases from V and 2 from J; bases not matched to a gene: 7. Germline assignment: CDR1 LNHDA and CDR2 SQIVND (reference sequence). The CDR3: CASKPGTGAQETQYF. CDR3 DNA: TGTGCCAGTAAGCCGGGGACAGGGGCGCAAGAGACCCAGTACTTC.

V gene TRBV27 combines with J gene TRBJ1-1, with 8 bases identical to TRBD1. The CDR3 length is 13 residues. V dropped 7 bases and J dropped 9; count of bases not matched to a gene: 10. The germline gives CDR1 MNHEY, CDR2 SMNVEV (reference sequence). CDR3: CASIFDGTGKAFF. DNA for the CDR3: TGTGCCAGCATCTTCGATGGGACAGGAAAAGCTTTCTTT.

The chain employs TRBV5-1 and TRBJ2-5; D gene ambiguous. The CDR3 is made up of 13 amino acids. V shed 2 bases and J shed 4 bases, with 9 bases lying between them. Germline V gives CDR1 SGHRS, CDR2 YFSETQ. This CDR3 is CASSFLYTETQYF. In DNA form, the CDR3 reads TGCGCCAGCAGCTTCCTTTATACAGAGACCCAGTACTTC.

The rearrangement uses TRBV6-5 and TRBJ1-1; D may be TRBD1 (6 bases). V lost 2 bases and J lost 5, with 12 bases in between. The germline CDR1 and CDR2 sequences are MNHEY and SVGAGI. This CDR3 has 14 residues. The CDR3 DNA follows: TGTGCCAGCAGTTACGACCAGGGGCGGACTGAAGCTTTCTTT. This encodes CASSYDQGRTEAFF.

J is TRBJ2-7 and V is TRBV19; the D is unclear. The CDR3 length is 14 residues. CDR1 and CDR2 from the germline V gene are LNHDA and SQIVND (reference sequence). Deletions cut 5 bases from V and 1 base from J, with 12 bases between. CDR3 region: CASSANYLSYEQYF. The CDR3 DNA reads TGTGCCAGTAGTGCCAACTACCTATCCTACGAGCAGTACTTC.

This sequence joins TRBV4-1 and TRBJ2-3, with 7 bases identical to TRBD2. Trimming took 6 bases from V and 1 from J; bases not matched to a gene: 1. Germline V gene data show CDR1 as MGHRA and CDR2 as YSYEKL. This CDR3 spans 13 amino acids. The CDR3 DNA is TGCGCCAGCAGTCGGGGGGGCACAGATACGCAGTATTTT. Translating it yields CASSRGGTDTQYF.

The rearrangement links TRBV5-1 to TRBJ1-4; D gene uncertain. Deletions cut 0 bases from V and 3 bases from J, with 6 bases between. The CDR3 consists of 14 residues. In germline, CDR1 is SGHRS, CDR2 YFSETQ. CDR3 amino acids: CASSLGGANEKLFF. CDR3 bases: TGCGCCAGCAGCTTGGGGGGAGCTAATGAAAAACTGTTTTTT.

CDR3 residues: CASTETGGELFF. CDR3 sequence (DNA): TGTGCCAGCACCGAAACTGGGGGGGAACTGTTTTTT. The chain combines TRBV2 with TRBJ1-4, with D possibly TRBD1 on 5 matching bases. CDR3 length: 12 amino acids. Germline CDR1 is SNHLY and CDR2 is FYNNEI. Trimming pared 7 bases from V and 12 bases from J, leaving 15 bases between.

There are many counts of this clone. The CDR3 spells CATSRARGDTGELFF. In nucleotides, the CDR3 is TGTGCCACCAGCAGAGCCAGGGGTGATACCGGGGAGCTGTTTTTT. The V and J genes are TRBV15 and TRBJ2-2; D is possibly TRBD1 (6 bases). Trimming took 1 base from V and 5 from J, leaving 11 bases between them. This CDR3 is 15 amino acids long. From germline, CDR1 is LNHNV and CDR2 YYDKDF (reference sequence).

CDR3: CASSVTDRGYIREDTQYF. The CDR3 region has the DNA TGTGCCAGCAGCGTAACGGACAGGGGTTATATTCGGGAGGATACGCAGTATTTT. The chain joins TRBV9 to TRBJ2-3, with 9 nucleotides matching TRBD1. CDR3 length: 18 residues. Germline values: CDR1 SGDLS, CDR2 YYNGEE. Germline trimming cut 1 base from V and 6 bases from J; bases unmatched to any gene: 15.

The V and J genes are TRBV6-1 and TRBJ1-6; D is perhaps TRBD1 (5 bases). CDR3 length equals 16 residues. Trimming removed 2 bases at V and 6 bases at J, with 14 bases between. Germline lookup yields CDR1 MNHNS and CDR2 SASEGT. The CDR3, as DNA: TGTGCCAGCAGTGAACAGGGCGGAGCTAGTAATTCACCCCTCCACTTT. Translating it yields CASSEQGGASNSPLHF.

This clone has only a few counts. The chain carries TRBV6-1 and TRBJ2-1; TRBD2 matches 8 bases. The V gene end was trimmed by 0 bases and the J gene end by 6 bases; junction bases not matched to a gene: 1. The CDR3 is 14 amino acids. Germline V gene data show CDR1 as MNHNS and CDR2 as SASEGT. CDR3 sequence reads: CASSEARGGNEQFF. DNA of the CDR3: TGTGCCAGCAGTGAAGCTCGGGGGGGCAATGAGCAGTTCTTC.

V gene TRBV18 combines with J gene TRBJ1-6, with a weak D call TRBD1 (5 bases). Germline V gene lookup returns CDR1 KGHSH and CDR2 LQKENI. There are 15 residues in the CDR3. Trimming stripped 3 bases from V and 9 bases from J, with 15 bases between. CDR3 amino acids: CASSPAPGRGSPLHF. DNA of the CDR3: TGTGCCAGCTCACCCGCCCCGGGACGAGGTTCACCCCTCCACTTT.

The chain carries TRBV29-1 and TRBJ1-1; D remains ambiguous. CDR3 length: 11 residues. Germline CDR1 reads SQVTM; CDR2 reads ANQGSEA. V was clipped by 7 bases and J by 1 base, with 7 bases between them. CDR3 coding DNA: TGCAGCGCGGCGGCGAACACTGAAGCTTTCTTT. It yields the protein CSAAANTEAFF.

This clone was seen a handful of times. This CDR3 reads CASSAVGEEKLFF. The CDR3 DNA reads as TGTGCCAGCAGCGCGGTCGGGGAAGAAAAACTGTTTTTT. The chain is built from TRBV12-3 or TRBV12-4 and TRBJ1-4; the D is unclear. The length of the CDR3 is 13 residues. V shed 6 bases and J shed 8 bases, with 13 bases lying between them.